The present entry profiles one TCR beta chain with its context. What this receptor recognizes is not known. No base-level quality is on record; no much larger clone is a single base apart. The CDR3 spans 13 residues, from the cysteine through the phenylalanine. Here the CDR3 DNA is all that survives: 39 bases in frame from base 1. The germline V gene encodes CDR1 SNHLY and CDR2 FYNNEI. Deletion took 4 bases off V and 5 bases off J, with a span of 8 bases between the germline ends. The data derive from a study of OX40 agonist ivuxolimab in advanced cancers. Looking at the study overall: Ivuxolimab was an agonistic, fully human IgG2 monoclonal antibody directed against OX40 (CD134), a costimulatory receptor. Intravenous ivuxolimab was administered to patients every 2 weeks at six dose levels: 0.01, 0.1, 0.3, 1.5, 3 and 10 mg/kg. In the dose-escalation cohort, 82.7% of patients were male, and the mean age was around 60 years, with a range of about 20 to 90. Peripheral TCRbeta sequencing aimed to test whether ivuxolimab altered TCR sequence diversity and caused clonal T-cell expansion. Prior anti-PD-1, anti-PD-L1 or anti-CTLA-4 therapy was permitted, and checkpoint inhibitors had been received by 30% to 40% of dose-escalation patients. The paper describes the monotherapy dose-escalation part (N of about 50 patients) of the phase I trial of ivuxolimab. Partial responses occurred in three dose-escalation patients: two with cutaneous melanoma and one with hepatocellular carcinoma. Of the 52 patients in dose escalation, around 20 had hepatocellular carcinoma, about 15 had melanoma, 9 had renal cell carcinoma and 9 had head and neck cancer. What the research found in general, with its limitations: In the 0.1-3.0 mg/kg groups, partial responders had among the lowest normalized peripheral clonal expansion, particularly in CD8+ T cells. After ivuxolimab, more expanded clones were found on average in CD8+ T cells than in CD4+ T cells. At doses from 0.1 to 3.0 mg/kg, clonal expansion was seen in both CD4+ and CD8+ blood T cells between baseline and week 6. The antigen specificity of the clonally expanded peripheral T cells was not determined. Low levels of normalized T-cell clonal expansion were also seen in some patients who did not respond.

Patients with a history of autoimmune disease or receiving systemic immunosuppression were excluded from the trial. Peripheral blood for TCR sequencing was collected from all dose cohorts at baseline, on cycle 4 day 1, and on cycle 7 day 1. Samples came from an open-label, multicenter, first-in-human phase I dose-escalation trial of ivuxolimab. The trial enrolled adults with locally advanced or metastatic head and neck squamous cell, hepatocellular, melanoma or renal cell carcinoma. Before TCR sequencing, CD4+ T cells and CD8+ T cells from peripheral blood were sorted into separate populations. Genomic DNA was extracted from sorted cells for sequencing of the TCRbeta CDR3 region. The immunoSEQ Assay was used to sequence the TCRbeta CDR3 regions. Here the immuneACCESS table is served through TCRdb, limited to in-frame sequences with V and J called. Missing clones are a known gap in these copies; in checked studies unresolved V genes cover under half, and the rest lacks a known reason. The sample includes about 110,000 clones, with 89% observed a single time. The top ten hold approximately 0.29% of the sample.

The sequencing used CD4+ or CD8+ T cells sorted from blood, collected in a trial of the OX40 agonist ivuxolimab. The chain is assembled from TRBV2 and TRBJ1-4, with the identity of the D gene unclear. The sequence was collected from an adult with an advanced solid tumor such as melanoma, head and neck, liver or kidney cancer. The DNA is TGTGCCAGCAGTGTTAGCTCGAATGAAAAACTGTTTTTT. Its amino acids are CASSVSSNEKLFF.